The 20 T cell receptor beta chains below come from one sample, sequenced in a study of technical replicates of blood from several donors. Using immunoSEQ multiplex PCR, the repertoire was profiled, and TCRdb retains in-frame clones only, with some absent. The sample carries tens of thousands of clones, 93% recorded once. The material sequenced was T cells isolated from PBMCs. The receptors stem from a human donor in good health.

The chain combines TRBV5-1 with TRBJ2-1, with 12 bases aligning to TRBD2. After removal of 3 bases from V and 4 bases from J, the junction contained 2 bases not matched to a gene. The CDR3 is 15 amino acids. The germline CDR1 and CDR2 sequences are SGHRS and YFSETQ. CDR3 sequence (DNA): TGCGCCAGCAGCTCCGGACTAGCGGGATACAATGAGCAGTTCTTC. Translation: CASSSGLAGYNEQFF.

The V call is TRBV7-6, the J call TRBJ1-2; maybe TRBD1 (5 bases). The CDR3 runs 18 residues. Trimming pared 3 bases from V and 0 bases from J, leaving 20 bases between. Per germline, CDR1 SGHVS and CDR2 FNYEAQ. CDR3 DNA: TGTGCCAGCAGCTTTTCCAGTTGCGGTGCAGGGTCTAACTATGGCTACACCTTC. This gives the protein CASSFSSCGAGSNYGYTF.

This sequence joins TRBV7-8 and TRBJ2-7, with 10 bases that match TRBD2. There are 15 residues in the CDR3. The V gene end was trimmed by 4 bases and the J gene end by 7 bases; junction bases not matched to a gene: 10. The germline CDR1 and CDR2 sequences are SGHVS and FQNEAQ. CDR3 DNA: TGTGCCAGCAGCTCGCCCCAGCGGGGGGGTAGGGAGCAGTACTTC. It codes for CASSSPQRGGREQYF. Looking up the rest from reference TRBV7-8 and TRBJ2-7 gives the full variable domain: GAGVSQSPRYKVAKRGQDVALRCDPISGHVSLFWYQQALGQGPEFLTYFQNEAQLDKSGLPSDRFFAERPEGSVSTLKIQRTQQEDSAVYLCASSSPQRGGREQYFGPGTRLTVT.

The chain couples TRBV7-7 to TRBJ2-5; D possibly corresponds to TRBD2 (6 bases). Germline assignment: CDR1 SSHAT and CDR2 FNYEAQ (reference sequence). This CDR3 comprises 14 residues. V was cut by 5 bases and J by 5 bases, with 15 bases left in between. The CDR3 nucleotides read TGTGCCAGCAGCCGCGGCGGGGAATTGGAGACCCAGTACTTC. Its protein is CASSRGGELETQYF. Filled out from reference TRBV7-7 and TRBJ2-5, the complete variable domain reads GAGVSQSPRYKVTKRGQDVTLRCDPISSHATLYWYQQALGQGPEFLTYFNYEAQPDKSGLPSDRFSAERPEGSISTLTIQRTEQRDSAMYRCASSRGGELETQYFGPGTRLLVL.

The rearrangement uses TRBV10-3 and TRBJ2-3; the D gene is possibly TRBD1 (5 bases). Germline values: CDR1 ENHRY, CDR2 SYGVKD. V was pared by 7 bases and J by 2 bases, with 13 bases between. The CDR3 is 14 residues long. The CDR3 DNA is TGTGCCATCACCAGGACACCTTTCACAGATACGCAGTATTTT. Translated: CAITRTPFTDTQYF.

This chain connects TRBV7-9 to TRBJ2-2; 9 bases align to TRBD1. CDR3 length equals 19 residues. V shed 5 bases, J shed 5 bases, and the junction held 18 bases outside the gene matches. Germline values: CDR1 SEHNR, CDR2 FQNEAQ (reference sequence). The CDR3 loop is CASSPPLPRDRVWTGELFF. CDR3 DNA sequence: TGTGCCAGCAGCCCGCCCCTTCCTCGGGACAGGGTTTGGACCGGGGAGCTGTTTTTT.

The chain is built from TRBV19 and TRBJ1-5; D unresolved. The V and J ends lost 5 bases and 0 bases respectively, with 8 bases between them. The length of the CDR3 is 14 residues. The germline V gene has CDR1 LNHDA and CDR2 SQIVND (reference sequence). In nucleotides, the CDR3 is TGTGCCAGTAGTCCCCTCCTTAGCAATCAGCCCCAGCATTTT. Translation gives CASSPLLSNQPQHF.

This clone was observed a single time. This chain links TRBV21-1 with TRBJ1-1; the table's D call of TRBD1 was not tested on the DNA. TRBV21-1 is a documented pseudogene. This CDR3 region has 15 residues. CDR3 coding DNA: TGTGCCAGCAGCACCTTAACAGGGGGCGAAGCTGAAGCTTTCTTT. This encodes CASSTLTGGEAEAFF.

The V and J genes are TRBV9 and TRBJ2-3; possibly TRBD2 for D (6 bases). V lost 4 bases to trimming and J lost 2 bases, with 17 bases between them. Germline-derived CDR1 and CDR2 are SGDLS and YYNGEE. The CDR3 runs to 16 residues. CDR3 sequence: CASSPRDFVYTDTQYF. The DNA of the CDR3 is TGTGCCAGCAGCCCCCGGGACTTTGTTTACACAGATACGCAGTATTTT.

This chain links TRBV9 with TRBJ2-3; TRBD1 matches 9 bases. The length of the CDR3 is 15 residues. Trimming took 0 bases from V and 3 from J; bases not matched to a gene: 2. CDR1 is SGDLS and CDR2 is YYNGEE in the germline V gene. CDR3 sequence: CASSVGGQGTDTQYF. CDR3 DNA sequence: TGTGCCAGCAGCGTAGGGGGACAGGGAACAGATACGCAGTATTTT.

J is TRBJ1-1 and V is TRBV11-2; D is possibly TRBD1 (5 bases). The CDR3 spans 14 residues. The V gene's germline CDR1 is SGHAT and CDR2 FQNNGV. V gave up 3 bases and J gave up 0 bases, with 8 bases separating them. The CDR3, as DNA: TGTGCCAGCAGCTTTCAGGACATGAACACTGAAGCTTTCTTT. Amino acid sequence: CASSFQDMNTEAFF.

This sequence joins TRBV5-4 and TRBJ2-1, with 7 nucleotides matching TRBD2. V was clipped by 0 bases and J by 8 bases; unmatched bases: 8. Germline loops: CDR1 SGHNT, CDR2 YYREEE (reference sequence). The CDR3 contains 15 residues. The CDR3 loop reads CASSLVGPGRDEQFF. DNA for the CDR3: TGTGCCAGCAGCTTGGTTGGCCCAGGGAGGGATGAGCAGTTCTTC.

This chain links TRBV19 with TRBJ2-7; 13 bases line up with TRBD2. Germline V gene sequence: CDR1 LNHDA, CDR2 SQIVND (reference sequence). The CDR3 has 15 amino acids. V trimming: 1 base; J trimming: 5 bases; junction bases outside the gene matches: 2. This chain's CDR3 is CASSIGGLAGDEQYF. CDR3 DNA sequence: TGTGCCAGTAGTATAGGCGGACTAGCGGGAGACGAGCAGTACTTC.

The chain is built from TRBV12-5 and TRBJ2-1, with TRBD1 identical over 8 bases. The germline CDR1 and CDR2 sequences are LGHNT and FRNRAP. The V gene end was trimmed by 2 bases and the J gene end by 6 bases; junction bases not matched to a gene: 6. This CDR3 contains 15 residues. The CDR3 DNA follows: TGTGCTAGTGGTTTGCTCCACAGGGGGTCCAATGAGCAGTTCTTC. Amino acid sequence: CASGLLHRGSNEQFF.

This rearrangement joins TRBV29-1 to TRBJ2-7, with 10 nucleotides matching TRBD1. The V and J ends lost 4 bases and 4 bases, in that order; junction bases with no gene match: 7. CDR1 and CDR2 from the germline V gene are SQVTM and ANQGSEA. The CDR3 extends over 14 amino acids. CDR3 loop: CSVVGTGADYEQYF. CDR3 bases: TGCAGCGTTGTGGGGACAGGGGCGGATTACGAGCAGTACTTC.

The rearrangement joins TRBV4-2 to TRBJ2-7; D is possibly TRBD2 (5 bases). The germline gives CDR1 LGHNA, CDR2 YNFKEQ. The CDR3 runs 17 residues. V dropped 4 bases and J dropped 0 bases, with 19 bases sitting between them. The CDR3: CASSPTLASTSSYEQYF. CDR3 nucleotides: TGTGCCAGCAGCCCCACTTTGGCTAGCACTAGCTCCTACGAGCAGTACTTC.

The chain is built from TRBV2 and TRBJ2-3; 8 bases are a match to TRBD1. With V trimmed by 2 bases and J by 6 bases, 4 bases remained unmatched. Germline V CDR1 and CDR2: SNHLY, FYNNEI. The CDR3 runs 14 residues. CDR3 sequence (DNA): TGTGCCAGCAGTGAACAGGGGGCGCGCGATACGCAGTATTTT. Its translation is CASSEQGARDTQYF.

In its sample, this clone was seen once. V usage is TRBV10-1 and J usage is TRBJ2-1; TRBD2 matches 11 bases. Germline loops: CDR1 WNHNN, CDR2 SYGVQD (reference sequence). The V gene end was trimmed by 3 bases and the J gene end by 6 bases; junction bases not matched to a gene: 13. The length of the CDR3 is 18 residues. The CDR3 DNA reads TGCGCCAGCAGTGACCCCCAACCGGGGACTAGCGGCCTCAATGAGCAGTTCTTC. Encoded protein: CASSDPQPGTSGLNEQFF.

The chain is built from TRBV21-1 and TRBJ1-5. TRBV21-1 is classified as a pseudogene. This CDR3 region has 16 residues. CDR3 sequence: CASSAPPYYSNQPQHF. Here the CDR3 DNA reads TGTGCCAGCAGCGCACCGCCGTACTATAGCAATCAGCCCCAGCATTTT.

This clone showed up just once. The J gene is TRBJ2-1, the V gene TRBV9, with 7 bases aligning to TRBD2. Per germline, CDR1 SGDLS and CDR2 YYNGEE. The CDR3 has 15 amino acids. The ends lost 0 bases at V and 5 bases at J; junction bases unmatched: 5. The CDR3 DNA reads as TGTGCCAGCAGCGTAGCAATAGCGGGCCACAATGAGCAGTTCTTC. Its translation is CASSVAIAGHNEQFF. Full variable domain (rest looked up from reference TRBV9 and TRBJ2-1): DSGVTQTPKHLITATGQRVTLRCSPRSGDLSVYWYQQSLDQGLQFLIQYYNGEERAKGNILERFSAQQFPDLHSELNLSSLELGDSALYFCASSVAIAGHNEQFFGPGTRLTVL.